A single sample gave rise to the 17 T cell receptor beta chains below, sequenced in a study of T cells after yellow fever vaccination. TCRdb itself ran the 5' RACE reads through MiXCR, one entry per CDR3 protein. The sample records a few hundred thousand distinct CDR3 sequences, roughly 6.1% being singletons. The source material was PBMCs, sampled 5 days after the yellow fever booster vaccination. Receptor source: a man younger than 40 who received the YFV17D yellow fever vaccine.

This clonotype was recorded a few times. This chain uses TRBV20-1 with TRBJ2-3, with a possible D match to TRBD2 (6 bases). The ends were cut back, 3 bases at V and 5 bases at J, with 15 bases in the middle. This CDR3 is 14 amino acids long. Germline V gene sequence: CDR1 DFQATT, CDR2 SNEGSKA (reference sequence). In DNA form, the CDR3 reads TGCAGTGCTAGCTGGGCCGCCGGGAGAGATACGCAGTATTTT. Residues: CSASWAAGRDTQYF.

This clonotype has more than one count but fewer than ten. J is TRBJ2-1 and V is TRBV3-1, with D possibly being TRBD1 (5 bases). Trimming cost V 0 bases and J 10 bases, with 19 bases left between them. CDR1 is LGHDT and CDR2 is YNNKEL in the germline V gene (reference sequence). The CDR3 runs to 16 residues. The CDR3 protein is CASSQDMGLLSVEQFF. In DNA form, the CDR3 reads TGTGCCAGCAGCCAAGATATGGGGCTCCTCTCCGTGGAGCAGTTCTTC.

V gene TRBV19 combines with J gene TRBJ2-1; 9 bases match TRBD2. Germline trimming cut 4 bases from V and 9 bases from J; bases unmatched to any gene: 4. Germline CDR1 is LNHDA and CDR2 is SQIVND (reference sequence). The length of the CDR3 is 13 residues. DNA of the CDR3: TGTGCCAGTAGTAGCGGGAGGGCCGGTGAGCAGTTCTTC. This encodes CASSSGRAGEQFF.

This clonotype was counted ten times or more. The DNA is omitted, as the CDR3 cannot be located on it reliably, and the CDR3 follows TCRdb's listing. The rearrangement joins TRBV12-1 to TRBJ2-1; the listed D gene, TRBD1, was not tested against the DNA. TRBV12-1 is shown as a pseudogene. 15 amino acids form the CDR3, both terminal residues included. CDR3 region: CASSFGAGTANEQFF.

The chain has TRBV18 and TRBJ2-1, with 7 bases matching TRBD2. The ends lost 3 bases at V and 6 bases at J; junction bases unmatched: 2. This CDR3 has 13 amino acids. Germline V gives CDR1 KGHSH, CDR2 LQKENI. DNA of the CDR3: TGTGCCAGCTCACCGGTAGCGGGCAATGAGCAGTTCTTC. Amino acid sequence: CASSPVAGNEQFF. The complete variable domain, with remaining parts taken from reference TRBV18 and TRBJ2-1, reads NAGVMQNPRHLVRRRGQEARLRCSPMKGHSHVYWYRQLPEEGLKFMVYLQKENIIDESGMPKERFSAEFPKEGPSILRIQQVVRGDSAAYFCASSPVAGNEQFFGPGTRLTVL.

This clonotype was found many times. This chain uses TRBV20-1 with TRBJ2-7; D remains ambiguous. Germline V gives CDR1 DFQATT, CDR2 SNEGSKA (reference sequence). V was trimmed by 1 base and J by 3 bases, leaving 7 bases between them. The CDR3 has 12 amino acids. CDR3 nucleotide sequence: TGCAGTGCTAGAGGTCAGCTCTACGAGCAGTACTTC. Residues: CSARGQLYEQYF.

This clonotype was detected many times. The chain carries TRBV7-2 and TRBJ1-2; D is ambiguous. With 5 bases removed from V and 1 base from J, the gap between germline ends came to 5 bases. This CDR3 is built from 12 residues. In germline, CDR1 is SGHTA, CDR2 FQGNSA. The CDR3 reads CASSPDNYGYTF. As DNA, the CDR3 is TGTGCCAGCAGCCCGGATAACTATGGCTACACCTTC. Based on the CDR3 plus reference TRBV7-2 and TRBJ1-2, the full variable domain is GAGVSQSPSNKVTEKGKDVELRCDPISGHTALYWYRQSLGQGLEFLIYFQGNSAPDKSGLPSDRFSAERTGGSVSTLTIQRTQQEDSAVYLCASSPDNYGYTFGSGTRLTVV.

On this clonotype itself: One end of the junction does not line up with germline, which may come from a read error. This chain connects TRBV29-1 to TRBJ2-7; 7 positions match TRBD2. This CDR3 has 12 amino acids. CDR1 and CDR2 from the germline V gene are SQVTM and ANQGSEA. DNA of the CDR3: TGCAGCGTTGAAAAAGGGGACTACCAGCAGTACTTC. Its protein product is CSVEKGDYQQYF.

This clonotype occurred a few times. J is TRBJ2-5 and V is TRBV7-8, with TRBD1 matching 7 bases. The CDR3 loop spans 16 amino acids. Losses at the gene ends were 1 base for V and 5 bases for J; bases not matched to a gene: 10. Germline CDR1 and CDR2: SGHVS and FQNEAQ. CDR3 amino acids: CASSLGVGQGDETQYF. The CDR3 DNA follows: TGTGCCAGCAGCTTAGGGGTGGGGCAGGGGGATGAGACCCAGTACTTC.

This clonotype came up many times. V and J are TRBV21-1 and TRBJ2-5. TRBV21-1 is deemed a pseudogene. The CDR3 is 15 amino acids. In nucleotides, the CDR3 is TGTGCCAGCAGCAAAGTCCAACAGAACCAAGAGACCCAGTACTTC. Residues: CASSKVQQNQETQYF.

The rearrangement joins TRBV20-1 to TRBJ1-4, with a possible D match to TRBD1 (6 bases). Germline V gene data show CDR1 as DFQATT and CDR2 as SNEGSKA (reference sequence). There are 14 residues in the CDR3. V lost 0 bases to trimming and J lost 8 bases, with 13 bases between them. This CDR3 is CSARELGGAEKLFF. The CDR3 DNA sequence: TGCAGTGCTAGAGAGCTAGGGGGGGCGGAAAAACTGTTTTTT.

This clonotype was seen many times. This chain connects TRBV7-9 to TRBJ2-7; D gene ambiguous. The CDR3 has 14 amino acids. The germline V gene encodes CDR1 SEHNR and CDR2 FQNEAQ (reference sequence). Trimming removed 1 base from V and 4 bases from J, with 11 bases in between. CDR3 protein: CASSLDTNPYEQYF. DNA for the CDR3: TGTGCCAGCAGCTTAGATACGAACCCTTACGAGCAGTACTTC.

In this sample, this clonotype turned up many times. This chain links TRBV5-1 with TRBJ2-1, with TRBD1 matching 7 bases. This CDR3 is built from 15 residues. Looked up from germline, CDR1 is SGHRS and CDR2 is YFSETQ. Trimming cost V 0 bases and J 2 bases; bases outside gene matches: 2. CDR3 loop: CASSLVGTAYNEQFF. CDR3 nucleotides: TGCGCCAGCAGCTTGGTTGGGACAGCCTACAATGAGCAGTTCTTC.

This clonotype occurred many times. The chain links TRBV7-2 to TRBJ1-5; no definite D call. CDR3 length: 16 amino acids. Germline V lookup: CDR1 SGHTA, CDR2 FQGNSA. Deletions cut 1 base from V and 2 bases from J, with 12 bases between. CDR3 loop: CASSLESTLGNQPQHF. The CDR3 coding sequence is TGTGCCAGCAGCTTAGAATCGACCCTCGGCAATCAGCCCCAGCATTTT.

The chain carries TRBV7-2 and TRBJ2-7, with D possibly TRBD1 on 6 matching bases. V gave up 5 bases and J gave up 7 bases, with 33 bases separating them. This CDR3 region has 19 residues. The germline V gene encodes CDR1 SGHTA and CDR2 FQGNSA. The CDR3 DNA is TGTGCCAGCAGCGCTTCAACTCGGACAGCCGATATCCTACGACGGGAGCAGTACTTC. This sequence encodes CASSASTRTADILRREQYF.

This clonotype was detected only a few times. The chain uses TRBV7-8 and TRBJ2-2; D gene uncertain. The CDR3 is 12 amino acids. Trimming shortened V by 5 bases and J by 6 bases, and 7 bases separated the two germline ends. CDR1 and CDR2 (germline): SGHVS, FQNEAQ. The DNA of the CDR3 is TGTGCCAGCAGCCCCCCCCCCGGGGAGCTGTTTTTT. Translating it yields CASSPPPGELFF.

This clonotype was counted a few times. The V gene is TRBV20-1, the J gene TRBJ2-7; 9 bases align to TRBD1. The V gene end was trimmed by 6 bases and the J gene end by 5 bases; junction bases not matched to a gene: 14. CDR3 length: 15 amino acids. Germline V lookup: CDR1 DFQATT, CDR2 SNEGSKA (reference sequence). The DNA for the CDR3 is TGCAGTGCCCCTGTCCCGGGACAGGGACCCAACGAGCAGTACTTC. This encodes CSAPVPGQGPNEQYF.